These 15 T cell receptor beta chains were sequenced from one sample in a study of T cells in Graves' hyperthyroidism and ophthalmopathy. Amplified regions were TCR beta CDR3 sequences from RNA transcripts. In the first-round RT-PCR of the TCR CDR3, the HTBI primer set was used. TCRdb analysed the multiplex PCR reads with MiXCR anew, one entry per CDR3 protein. The table includes around 610,000 distinct CDR3 sequences, approximately 14% detected once. The sequencing input was blood. These receptors all come from a woman in her 40s with Graves' ophthalmopathy.

This clonotype was seen at least ten times. The rearrangement uses TRBV19 and TRBJ1-1; 8 bases align to TRBD1. The CDR3 is 14 amino acids. V lost 4 bases to trimming and J lost 5 bases; unmatched junction nucleotides: 6. Germline CDR1 reads LNHDA; CDR2 reads SQIVND (reference sequence). For the CDR3, the DNA is TGTGCCAGTAGTAAGACAGGGGCGGAAACTGAAGCTTTCTTT. This sequence encodes CASSKTGAETEAFF.

A few counts support this clonotype. One end of the junction does not line up with germline, which may come from a read error. The chain joins TRBV3-1 to TRBJ2-5; 7 bases are a match to TRBD1. Germline V gene sequence: CDR1 LGHDT, CDR2 YNNKEL (reference sequence). The CDR3 is 17 residues long. In DNA form, the CDR3 reads TGTGCCAACAGCCAAGTGTCGAGGGACAGCCTACAAGAGGCCCAGTACTTC. It yields the protein CANSQVSRDSLQEAQYF.

This clonotype has ten or more counts. V gene TRBV6-1 combines with J gene TRBJ2-7, with D hard to call. The CDR3 length is 13 residues. The germline V gene has CDR1 MNHNS and CDR2 SASEGT. V shed 3 bases and J shed 2 bases, with 8 bases lying between them. The CDR3 region has the DNA TGTGCCAGCAGTGATCGGACCCCCTACGAGCAGTACTTC. This translates into CASSDRTPYEQYF.

Many counts were recorded for this clonotype. This rearrangement joins TRBV28 to TRBJ1-2; no clear D gene. This CDR3 contains 14 residues. CDR1 and CDR2 (germline): MDHEN, SYDVKM. The V gene lost 6 bases and the J gene lost 4 bases, with 15 bases spanning the gap. The CDR3 protein is CASRTPGPRYGYTF. The CDR3 DNA is TGTGCCAGCAGAACTCCGGGTCCACGCTATGGCTACACCTTC.

This clonotype was counted many times. The chain has TRBV7-8 and TRBJ1-3, with D unclear. From germline, CDR1 is SGHVS and CDR2 FQNEAQ. The CDR3 spans 15 residues. The V gene lost 3 bases and the J gene lost 8 bases, with 17 bases spanning the gap. This CDR3 reads CASSFLEGVLDTIYF. CDR3 bases: TGTGCCAGCAGCTTTTTAGAGGGAGTGTTGGACACCATATATTTT.

This clonotype was recorded at least ten times. The J gene is TRBJ2-7, the V gene TRBV6-2 or TRBV6-3, with 7 bases lining up with TRBD1. The CDR3 has 14 residues. CDR1 and CDR2 (germline): MNHEY, SVGEGT. V lost 8 bases, J lost 1 base, and 8 bases stayed unmatched. CDR3 in amino acids: CASVNQQGSYEQYF. CDR3 nucleotides: TGTGCCAGCGTAAACCAACAGGGGTCCTACGAGCAGTACTTC.

This clonotype was picked up a small number of times. J is TRBJ1-1 and V is TRBV30; TRBD1 aligns across 8 bases. This CDR3 spans 16 amino acids. Germline loops: CDR1 GTSNPN, CDR2 SVGIG (reference sequence). J gave up 3 bases and V 1 base, and 10 bases lay outside the gene matches. CDR3 protein: CAWSDPGQGFHTEAFF. The CDR3 coding sequence is TGTGCCTGGAGTGACCCCGGACAGGGTTTCCACACTGAAGCTTTCTTT.

This clonotype was observed many times. The gene calls are TRBV19 and TRBJ1-2; D possibly corresponds to TRBD1 (6 bases). Germline V lookup: CDR1 LNHDA, CDR2 SQIVND (reference sequence). With 7 bases removed from V and 3 bases from J, the gap between germline ends came to 21 bases. The CDR3 has 16 amino acids. The CDR3 nucleotides read TGTGCCAGTACAGGGGCGGCAGGGGTCGGGGACTATGGCTACACCTTC. This translates into CASTGAAGVGDYGYTF.

This clonotype was seen at least ten times. The chain is built from TRBV5-1 and TRBJ2-7; 7 bases map to TRBD2. V dropped 0 bases and J dropped 3; count of bases not matched to a gene: 3. The CDR3 has 14 amino acids. Germline CDR1 SGHRS, CDR2 YFSETQ. The DNA of the CDR3 is TGCGCCAGCAGCTTGGAGGCGGGGGTCTACGAGCAGTACTTC. Amino acid sequence: CASSLEAGVYEQYF.

This clonotype came up many times. The V call is TRBV6-1, the J call TRBJ1-5; TRBD1 is a possible D gene (6 bases). The CDR3 loop spans 17 amino acids. Germline CDR1 MNHNS, CDR2 SASEGT. V dropped 4 bases and J dropped 1 base, with 17 bases sitting between them. The chain's CDR3 is CASSVGGSALSNQPQHF. Here the CDR3 DNA reads TGTGCCAGCAGTGTGGGGGGCAGCGCATTGAGCAATCAGCCCCAGCATTTT.

This clonotype was detected many times. The rearrangement links TRBV18 to TRBJ2-7; D ambiguous. Trimming stripped 3 bases from V and 2 bases from J, with 14 bases between. Germline loops: CDR1 KGHSH, CDR2 LQKENI. The CDR3 length is 15 residues. The CDR3 here is CASSPLRTRAYEQYF. CDR3 bases: TGTGCCAGCTCACCTCTTCGGACCCGAGCCTACGAGCAGTACTTC.

This clonotype came up many times. The chain is built from TRBV9 and TRBJ1-1, with a tentative D call TRBD1 (5 bases). V lost 0 bases to trimming and J lost 3 bases, with 6 bases between them. CDR3 length equals 13 residues. Germline CDR1 SGDLS, CDR2 YYNGEE. The CDR3 coding sequence is TGTGCCAGCAGCGTAGGAGGGGACACTGAAGCTTTCTTT. Amino acids: CASSVGGDTEAFF.

This clonotype was counted at least ten times. The rearrangement joins TRBV11-1 to TRBJ2-5; 16 positions match TRBD2. Germline V gene lookup returns CDR1 SGHAT and CDR2 FQDESV (reference sequence). The CDR3 totals 17 residues. Trimming removed 4 bases from V and 4 bases from J; junction bases left unmatched: 6. CDR3 DNA: TGTGCCAGCAGCTCCGGGACTAGCGGGAGGGCCCCAGAGACCCAGTACTTC. As protein: CASSSGTSGRAPETQYF.

This clonotype showed up many times. This chain joins TRBV28 and TRBJ1-3; D is undetermined. V lost 4 bases to trimming and J lost 3 bases, with 19 bases between them. Germline V CDR1 and CDR2: MDHEN, SYDVKM. The length of the CDR3 is 17 residues. CDR3 bases: TGTGCCAGCAGTTCCGGGATGATTACCACGCTTGGAAACACCATATATTTT. It encodes CASSSGMITTLGNTIYF.

There are a few counts of this clonotype. V usage is TRBV4-2 and J usage is TRBJ2-7, with D possibly called TRBD1 or TRBD2 (5 bases each). There are 15 residues in the CDR3. From germline, CDR1 is LGHNA and CDR2 YNFKEQ. V was shortened by 0 bases and J by 5 bases, with 14 bases between the two germline ends. In nucleotides, the CDR3 is TGTGCCAGCAGCCAAGAGGGTCAGGGAGAGAACGAGCAGTACTTC. It translates to CASSQEGQGENEQYF.